The next 22 T cell receptor beta chains were all read from a single sample in a study of OX40 agonist ivuxolimab in advanced cancers. Clones were read by immunoSEQ multiplex PCR, and TCRdb kept only the in-frame ones, dropping some. The sample has 35,000 to 45,000 clones; approximately 87% are singletons. The sequencing used CD4+ or CD8+ T cells sorted from blood, collected in a trial of the OX40 agonist ivuxolimab. The source is an adult with an advanced solid tumor such as melanoma, head and neck, liver or kidney cancer.

The CDR3, as DNA: TGTGCCAGCAGCGGGGACAGGGGGGGAACTGAAGCTTTCTTT. Its protein is CASSGDRGGTEAFF. This rearrangement joins TRBV9 to TRBJ1-1; TRBD1 matches 11 bases. This CDR3 is built from 14 residues. V was pared by 3 bases and J by 5 bases, with 3 bases of the junction left unmatched. In germline, CDR1 is SGDLS, CDR2 YYNGEE.

V usage is TRBV28 and J usage is TRBJ2-5; 9 bases are a match to TRBD1. The assigned J gene may be wrong: the sequence end matches TRBJ2-7 better. The germline V gene has CDR1 MDHEN and CDR2 SYDVKM. This CDR3 has 16 residues. Written as DNA, the CDR3 is TGTGCCAGCAGTTTAGCTACAGGGGGCGGATTCTACGAGCAGTACTTC. Translating gives CASSLATGGGFYEQYF.

The V and J genes are TRBV28 and TRBJ1-5; D is ambiguous. V lost 7 bases and J 2 bases, leaving 12 bases between the germline ends. Germline CDR1 is MDHEN and CDR2 is SYDVKM. CDR3 length: 14 residues. CDR3 in DNA: TGTGCCAGCACCTTGGGAGGAGGCAATCAGCCCCAGCATTTT. This codes for CASTLGGGNQPQHF. Combining the CDR3 with reference TRBV28 and TRBJ1-5 gives the whole variable domain DVKVTQSSRYLVKRTGEKVFLECVQDMDHENMFWYRQDPGLGLRLIYFSYDVKMKEKGDIPEGYSVSREKKERFSLILESASTNQTSMYLCASTLGGGNQPQHFGDGTRLSIL.

This clone was seen a handful of times. The genes are TRBV7-6 and TRBJ1-1; 9 nucleotides align to TRBD1. The CDR3 has 14 residues. Germline V gives CDR1 SGHVS, CDR2 FNYEAQ. The junction had 5 bases not matched to a gene; V was cut back by 5 bases and J by 4 bases. The CDR3 region is CASSPGQGITEAFF. The CDR3 coding sequence is TGTGCCAGCAGCCCCGGACAGGGGATCACTGAAGCTTTCTTT.

V usage is TRBV2 and J usage is TRBJ2-5, with 9 bases fitting TRBD1. In germline, CDR1 is SNHLY, CDR2 FYNNEI. With V trimmed by 4 bases and J by 5 bases, 8 bases remained unmatched. This CDR3 is 15 amino acids long. CDR3 DNA sequence: TGTGCCAGCAGTGCCCTACAGGGGGCGCGGGAGACCCAGTACTTC. It encodes CASSALQGARETQYF.

This chain uses TRBV28 with TRBJ1-4, with 9 bases identical to TRBD1. Germline assignment: CDR1 MDHEN and CDR2 SYDVKM. The CDR3 totals 14 residues. V was pared by 10 bases and J by 8 bases, with 11 bases of the junction left unmatched. CDR3 sequence reads: CATGITGGNEKLFF. The DNA for the CDR3 is TGTGCCACAGGGATCACAGGGGGCAACGAAAAACTGTTTTTT.

The chain has TRBV11-3 and TRBJ2-7; D unclear. Trimming took 1 base from V and 3 from J, leaving 7 bases between them. This CDR3 is 13 amino acids long. Germline V gene data show CDR1 as SGHNT and CDR2 as YENEEA. CDR3 amino acids: CASSLAASYEQYF. CDR3 bases: TGTGCCAGCAGCTTAGCCGCCAGCTACGAGCAGTACTTC.

The table lists this clone with a count of one. The chain recombines TRBV7-6 with TRBJ2-2; 9 nucleotides match TRBD2. Per the germline V gene, CDR1 is SGHVS and CDR2 is FNYEAQ. V dropped 4 bases and J dropped 4; count of bases not matched to a gene: 7. CDR3 length: 16 residues. CDR3 coding DNA: TGTGCCAGCAGCTCCCGACTAGCGGCCAGCACCGGGGAGCTGTTTTTT. This gives the protein CASSSRLAASTGELFF.

This clone is judged medium-sized. The chain joins TRBV13 to TRBJ1-3, with no clear D. Trimming removed 5 bases at V and 0 bases at J, with 14 bases between. Germline V gene data show CDR1 as PRHDT and CDR2 as FYEKMQ (reference sequence). The CDR3 spans 16 residues. The CDR3 sequence: CASSQEFGSSGNTIYF. The CDR3, as DNA: TGTGCCAGCAGCCAAGAGTTCGGATCCTCTGGAAACACCATATATTTT.

The chain combines TRBV9 with TRBJ2-1; no reliable D call. The CDR3 has 13 residues. Germline assignment: CDR1 SGDLS and CDR2 YYNGEE. V lost 0 bases and J 9 bases, leaving 10 bases between the germline ends. The CDR3: CASSVVVGLEQFF. The CDR3 nucleotides read TGTGCCAGCAGCGTAGTGGTTGGGCTTGAGCAGTTCTTC.

V gene TRBV18 combines with J gene TRBJ2-3, with a weak D call TRBD1 (5 bases). This CDR3 has 14 residues. CDR1 and CDR2 from the germline V gene are KGHSH and LQKENI. Trimming cost V 2 bases and J 1 base, with 7 bases left between them. The CDR3 coding sequence is TGTGCCAGCTCACCAATACAGGGCACAGATACGCAGTATTTT. Protein: CASSPIQGTDTQYF. The full variable domain, rest sourced from reference TRBV18 and TRBJ2-3, is NAGVMQNPRHLVRRRGQEARLRCSPMKGHSHVYWYRQLPEEGLKFMVYLQKENIIDESGMPKERFSAEFPKEGPSILRIQQVVRGDSAAYFCASSPIQGTDTQYFGPGTRLTVL.

The chain links TRBV6-5 to TRBJ2-2; 7 bases line up with TRBD2. The CDR3 covers 12 residues. Unmatched junction bases numbered 5, after V lost 9 bases and J lost 7 bases. Germline V lookup: CDR1 MNHEY, CDR2 SVGAGI. CDR3 region: CASRREGGELFF. CDR3 sequence (DNA): TGTGCCAGTCGAAGGGAGGGCGGGGAGCTGTTTTTT.

This clone was counted a few times. V and J are TRBV21-1 and TRBJ2-5; no check of the table's D call, TRBD2, against the DNA was made. TRBV21-1 is deemed a pseudogene. The CDR3 extends over 15 amino acids. CDR3 amino acids: CASSPYAHPQETQYF. CDR3 in DNA: TGTGCCAGCAGCCCCTATGCCCATCCCCAAGAGACCCAGTACTTC.

The CDR3 DNA reads TGTGCCAGCTCACCAGCGGGAGGCAACATTCAGTACTTC. Translation gives CASSPAGGNIQYF. This chain connects TRBV18 to TRBJ2-4; 8 bases are a match to TRBD2. V gave up 2 bases and J gave up 7 bases; unmatched junction bases: 1. This CDR3 has 13 amino acids. Germline CDR1 is KGHSH and CDR2 is LQKENI.

The rearrangement links TRBV5-1 to TRBJ2-5, with 12 positions matching TRBD2. The CDR3 spans 15 residues. In germline, CDR1 is SGHRS, CDR2 YFSETQ. The V segment lost 2 bases and the J segment 6 bases; nucleotides outside the gene matches: 5. The CDR3 loop reads CASSLSGTSGQTQYF. The CDR3 region has the DNA TGCGCCAGCAGCTTATCCGGGACTAGCGGGCAGACCCAGTACTTC. The full variable domain, rest sourced from reference TRBV5-1 and TRBJ2-5, is KAGVTQTPRYLIKTRGQQVTLSCSPISGHRSVSWYQQTPGQGLQFLFEYFSETQRNKGNFPGRFSGRQFSNSRSEMNVSTLELGDSALYLCASSLSGTSGQTQYFGPGTRLLVL.

The genes are TRBV6-1 and TRBJ1-2; no clear D gene. The CDR3 runs to 12 residues. Germline V gene sequence: CDR1 MNHNS, CDR2 SASEGT. V was pared by 5 bases and J by 5 bases, with 9 bases between. The chain's CDR3 is CASSTWQYGYTF. The CDR3 bases are TGTGCCAGCAGTACATGGCAATATGGCTACACCTTC.

This chain links TRBV9 with TRBJ2-7; D call uncertain. The CDR3 loop spans 15 amino acids. V was trimmed by 0 bases and J by 5 bases, leaving 15 bases between them. Germline CDR1 reads SGDLS; CDR2 reads YYNGEE. The CDR3 spells CASSVGVSEFDEQYF. The CDR3 DNA reads TGTGCCAGCAGCGTAGGTGTATCGGAGTTCGACGAGCAGTACTTC.

The gene calls are TRBV5-1 and TRBJ2-1; D call uncertain. This CDR3 spans 14 amino acids. V gave up 0 bases and J gave up 6 bases, with 10 bases separating them. The germline CDR1 and CDR2 sequences are SGHRS and YFSETQ. CDR3 DNA: TGCGCCAGCAGCTTGGCGGGTACCGGCAATGAGCAGTTCTTC. Translating gives CASSLAGTGNEQFF.

CDR3 sequence (DNA): TGCGCCAGCAGCCTAAGCGGGGGGGCCATGGTGTACAATGAGCAGTTCTTC. Translated, it gives CASSLSGGAMVYNEQFF. V usage is TRBV4-1 and J usage is TRBJ2-1; 10 bases agree with TRBD2. The CDR3 is 17 amino acids. Germline CDR1 MGHRA, CDR2 YSYEKL. Unmatched junction bases numbered 10, after V lost 4 bases and J lost 4 bases.

The chain uses TRBV11-2 and TRBJ2-7; D possibly corresponds to TRBD1 (5 bases). In germline, CDR1 is SGHAT, CDR2 FQNNGV. With 1 base removed from V and 1 base from J, the gap between germline ends came to 8 bases. The CDR3 is 14 amino acids. CDR3: CASSLGRQSYEQYF. CDR3 DNA sequence: TGTGCCAGCAGCTTAGGCAGACAGTCCTACGAGCAGTACTTC.

V is TRBV30 and J is TRBJ2-3; D not resolved. CDR1 is GTSNPN and CDR2 is SVGIG in the germline V gene (reference sequence). The CDR3 length is 12 residues. Trimming pared 4 bases from V and 6 bases from J, leaving 11 bases between. The CDR3 spells CAWTQTLDTQYF. The CDR3 region has the DNA TGTGCCTGGACTCAGACTTTGGATACGCAGTATTTT.

This chain links TRBV19 with TRBJ2-7; no firm D call. This CDR3 is built from 12 residues. Germline V CDR1 and CDR2: LNHDA, SQIVND (reference sequence). The V gene lost 5 bases and the J gene lost 2 bases, with 7 bases spanning the gap. The CDR3 loop is CASSPRPYEQYF. In DNA, the CDR3 is TGTGCCAGTAGTCCCCGCCCCTACGAGCAGTACTTC.